The rows below give T cell receptor beta chains drawn from one sample of a study of patients and donors after allogeneic stem cell transplantation. MiXCR, applied by TCRdb to the RT-PCR reads, yields one record per CDR3 protein. The sample lists about 110,000 distinct CDR3 sequences; roughly 37% were seen once. Sequenced: blood, either unsorted or a sorted T cell fraction (not recorded which). All receptors come from a human donor who was either an allogeneic HSCT recipient or a stem cell or donor lymphocyte infusion donor (not recorded which). It is not recorded whose cells these are; they may come from a transplant donor. CDR3s include the opening cysteine and the closing phenylalanine or tryptophan. The D gene is left open where the match is weak. Clone size is given for some rows only: seen once, a few or many times, or a class if the clone is expanded.

DNA	CDR3	size	D	V	J
TGCGCCAGCAGCCTAAGGGTGAAAGACCAGCCCCAGCATTTT	CASSLRVKDQPQHF	few	-	TRBV4-3	TRBJ1-5
TGTGCCAGCAGTTACGGACTAGGAGTAAGCGAGCAGTACTTC	CASSYGLGVSEQYF	few	TRBD2	TRBV6-6	TRBJ2-7
TGTGCCAGCAGCGGCCGGGTCAGCCATTGGGAGACCCAGTACTTC	CASSGRVSHWETQYF	-	-	TRBV7-9	TRBJ2-5
TGTGCCACCAGTGATGCTAGCGAGCCCACAGATACGCAGTATTTT	CATSDASEPTDTQYF	-	-	TRBV24-1	TRBJ2-3
TGCAGTGCTAGGCGTCAGTACAATCAGCCCCAGCATTTT	CSARRQYNQPQHF	-	-	TRBV20-1	TRBJ1-5
TGCAGTGCTAGAAGGCAGGCCACCGGGGAGCTGTTTTTT	CSARRQATGELFF	-	-	TRBV20-1	TRBJ2-2
TGTGCCAGCAGCTTAGAAGGCGGCACAGATACGCAGTATTTT	CASSLEGGTDTQYF	few	-	TRBV7-2	TRBJ2-3
TGTGCCAGCAGTTTTAGGGGAAAAAACTATGGCTACACCTTC	CASSFRGKNYGYTF	-	-	TRBV27	TRBJ1-2
TGTGCCAGCAGCTCTCTGGACAGCTACACTGAAGCTTTCTTT	CASSSLDSYTEAFF	few	-	TRBV7-6	TRBJ1-1
TGTGCCAGCAGTTCCCCTGGGGCCAACACCGGGGAGCTGTTTTTT	CASSSPGANTGELFF	-	-	TRBV28	TRBJ2-2
TGCGCCAGCAGCTTGGATTTCGGGATCACTGAAGCTTTCTTT	CASSLDFGITEAFF	few	-	TRBV5-1	TRBJ1-1
TGCAGTGCTAGGGTCGGACGGACCTATGGCTACACCTTC	CSARVGRTYGYTF	-	-	TRBV20-1	TRBJ1-2
TGTGCCAGCAGCTTTTCAGGGTTTAGCAATCAGCCCCAGCATTTT	CASSFSGFSNQPQHF	few	-	TRBV7-2	TRBJ1-5
TGTGCCAGCAGCTTAGGTCGCCGATACTCTGGAAACACCATATATTTT	CASSLGRRYSGNTIYF	-	-	TRBV7-2	TRBJ1-3
TGTGCCAGCAGCTTTAGTGGGGGCCTCACCTCAAAGCAGTTCTTC	CASSFSGGLTSKQFF	-	-	TRBV7-3	TRBJ2-1
TGCAGTGCTAGAGACAAGACGGGACAGAACTATGGCTACACCTTC	CSARDKTGQNYGYTF	few	TRBD1	TRBV20-1	TRBJ1-2
TGTGCCACCGCACAGGGAGTGAACACTGAAGCTTTCTTT	CATAQGVNTEAFF	-	-	TRBV6-5	TRBJ1-1
TGTGCCATCTCGAGCAATCAGCCCCAGCATTTT	CAISSNQPQHF	few	-	TRBV6-1	TRBJ1-5
TGCGCCAGCAGCTTGGCCTCGAACACTGAAGCTTTCTTT	CASSLASNTEAFF	few	-	TRBV5-1	TRBJ1-1
TGCAGTGCTAGATCTGGGGCGGTAGGGGGGAATGAGCAGTTCTTC	CSARSGAVGGNEQFF	-	-	TRBV20-1	TRBJ2-1
TGCAGTGCTAGTCCCTACCCGGACAGCTACAATGAGCAGTTCTTC	CSASPYPDSYNEQFF	once	-	TRBV20-1	TRBJ2-1
TGCGCCAGCAGCCAAGTCGGGGAATCACCCCTCCACTTT	CASSQVGESPLHF	few	-	TRBV4-3	TRBJ1-6
TGTGCCAGCAGAACCGGGACAGGGTTGTACGAGCAGTACTTC	CASRTGTGLYEQYF	-	TRBD1	TRBV28	TRBJ2-7
TGTGCCAGCAGCTTAAGACAGGGAGATGAAAAACTGTTTTTT	CASSLRQGDEKLFF	few	TRBD1	TRBV7-9	TRBJ1-4
TGTGCCAGCAAGTTTTCAGGGGGCTCCGATACGCAGTATTTT	CASKFSGGSDTQYF	-	TRBD1	TRBV6-2/TRBV6-3	TRBJ2-3
TGTGCCACCAGTGAAGGGACCTCGCTGGGGCTGTTTTTT	CATSEGTSLGLFF	-	-	TRBV24-1	TRBJ2-2